These 22 T cell receptor beta chains share one sample of origin, sequenced in a study of early T cells in non-severe SARS-CoV-2 infection. TCRdb passed the 5' RACE reads through MiXCR, listing each CDR3 protein once. The profile shows tens of thousands of distinct CDR3 sequences, more than 12% of them singletons. Sequenced material: whole blood, taken at baseline. These receptors all stem from an adult who was a healthcare worker with PCR-confirmed SARS-CoV-2 infection or an uninfected control (not recorded which).

Only a few counts were recorded for this clonotype. The chain has TRBV5-4 and TRBJ2-7; 7 nucleotides match TRBD1. The CDR3 is 13 amino acids. Germline V gene lookup returns CDR1 SGHNT and CDR2 YYREEE (reference sequence). With 2 bases clipped from V and 4 bases from J, the junction kept 3 bases outside the gene matches. The CDR3 loop is CASSFSDRYEQYF. The CDR3 bases are TGTGCCAGCAGCTTTTCGGACAGGTACGAGCAGTACTTC.

This clonotype was seen just once. The J gene is TRBJ2-1, the V gene TRBV24-1, with D perhaps TRBD2 (5 bases). The V gene lost 1 base and the J gene lost 4 bases, with 13 bases spanning the gap. The CDR3 totals 16 residues. The germline CDR1 and CDR2 sequences are KGHDR and SFDVKD. CDR3 residues: CATSDFGRPTYNEQFF. The DNA of the CDR3 is TGTGCCACCAGTGATTTTGGGAGACCGACTTACAATGAGCAGTTCTTC.

The V gene is TRBV28, the J gene TRBJ1-2; 7 positions agree with TRBD1. CDR1 is MDHEN and CDR2 is SYDVKM in the germline V gene. The CDR3 covers 12 residues. Trimming at V came to 9 bases and at J to 8 bases, leaving 9 bases not matched to a gene. For the CDR3, the DNA is TGTGCCAGTCGGGAGACAGGGAAGGGCTACACCTTC. Amino acid sequence: CASRETGKGYTF.

The rearrangement links TRBV5-4 to TRBJ1-2; 7 nucleotides line up with TRBD1. CDR1 and CDR2 (germline): SGHNT, YYREEE (reference sequence). CDR3 length: 18 amino acids. Unmatched junction bases numbered 13, after V lost 0 bases and J lost 2 bases. The CDR3 region has the DNA TGTGCCAGCAGCTTGGACGCTTCTCAGGGGGGCATCAACTATGGCTACACCTTC. Translation: CASSLDASQGGINYGYTF.

This clonotype has a count of ten or more. The V and J genes are TRBV19 and TRBJ2-1, with 10 bases matching TRBD1. The germline gives CDR1 LNHDA, CDR2 SQIVND (reference sequence). The V segment lost 4 bases and the J segment 7 bases; nucleotides outside the gene matches: 13. The CDR3 loop spans 17 amino acids. The CDR3 region is CASSNRDRGGGVNEQFF. The CDR3 coding sequence is TGTGCCAGTAGTAACCGGGACAGGGGAGGAGGGGTAAATGAGCAGTTCTTC.

This clonotype turned up a few times. The chain is built from TRBV7-9 and TRBJ2-3; D is unresolved. Germline V gene lookup returns CDR1 SEHNR and CDR2 FQNEAQ (reference sequence). CDR3 size: 13 residues. V lost 2 bases, J lost 4 bases, and 7 bases lay in between. DNA of the CDR3: TGTGCCAGCAGCTTAAGCACGTCAGATACGCAGTATTTT. It yields the protein CASSLSTSDTQYF.

This clonotype was counted at least ten times. The V and J genes are TRBV2 and TRBJ2-1; possibly TRBD2 for D (5 bases). Germline V gene sequence: CDR1 SNHLY, CDR2 FYNNEI. V lost 1 base to trimming and J lost 15 bases, with 10 bases between them. The CDR3 extends over 11 amino acids. Written as DNA, the CDR3 is TGTGCCAGCAGTGAAGGAGGGATCCTGTTCTTC. Translated: CASSEGGILFF.

The chain couples TRBV28 to TRBJ1-2, with D maybe TRBD1 (5 bases). Germline V lookup: CDR1 MDHEN, CDR2 SYDVKM. Trimming shortened V by 6 bases and J by 4 bases, and 9 bases separated the two germline ends. This CDR3 is 12 amino acids long. CDR3 coding DNA: TGTGCCAGCAGAAGGGACCCCTATGGCTACACCTTC. This encodes CASRRDPYGYTF.

The table lists this clonotype with many counts. V gene TRBV7-9 combines with J gene TRBJ2-1; TRBD2 matches at 11 bases. The CDR3 is 17 residues long. Germline CDR1 reads SEHNR; CDR2 reads FQNEAQ (reference sequence). V shed 1 base and J 0 bases; nucleotides not matched to a gene: 2. The CDR3, as DNA: TGTGCCAGCAGCTTAGGTAGCGGGAGGGCCTCCTACAATGAGCAGTTCTTC. Translation: CASSLGSGRASYNEQFF. The full variable domain, in which reference TRBV7-9 and TRBJ2-1 provide the parts outside the CDR3, is DTGVSQNPRHKITKRGQNVTFRCDPISEHNRLYWYRQTLGQGPEFLTYFQNEAQLEKSRLLSDRFSAERPKGSFSTLEIQRTEQGDSAMYLCASSLGSGRASYNEQFFGPGTRLTVL.

The sample holds a few counts of this clonotype. The V and J genes are TRBV12-3 or TRBV12-4 and TRBJ2-5; the match to TRBD1 covers 7 bases. The V gene end was trimmed by 0 bases and the J gene end by 6 bases; junction bases not matched to a gene: 4. The CDR3 has 14 amino acids. The CDR3 DNA is TGTGCCAGCAGTTTAGCGCGACAGGGACAGACCCAGTACTTC. Translated, it gives CASSLARQGQTQYF.

This clonotype was seen many times. The chain carries TRBV27 and TRBJ2-7; 8 bases fit TRBD1. The CDR3 consists of 14 residues. Germline CDR1 is MNHEY and CDR2 is SMNVEV (reference sequence). V trimming: 5 bases; J trimming: 4 bases; junction bases outside the gene matches: 7. The CDR3 sequence is CASSTRTGRYEQYF. The CDR3 DNA reads as TGTGCCAGCAGTACACGGACAGGGAGGTACGAGCAGTACTTC.

The sample holds many counts of this clonotype. V gene TRBV5-5 combines with J gene TRBJ2-5, with 10 positions matching TRBD2. Germline V gene lookup returns CDR1 SGHKS and CDR2 YYEKEE (reference sequence). The V and J ends lost 4 bases and 7 bases, in that order; junction bases with no gene match: 7. The CDR3 is made up of 14 amino acids. This CDR3 is CASSPGTSDGTQYF. The CDR3 DNA reads as TGTGCCAGCAGCCCGGGGACTAGCGACGGGACCCAGTACTTC.

This clonotype was counted between two and nine times. The rearrangement uses TRBV2 and TRBJ2-5; 7 bases agree with TRBD2. Trimming removed 5 bases from V and 1 base from J; junction bases left unmatched: 10. This CDR3 has 16 amino acids. CDR1 SNHLY and CDR2 FYNNEI come from the germline V gene. This CDR3 is CASSWGASGTQETQYF. CDR3 nucleotides: TGTGCCAGCAGTTGGGGTGCTAGCGGAACCCAAGAGACCCAGTACTTC.

This clonotype was picked up a small number of times. The chain couples TRBV27 to TRBJ2-7, with TRBD1 matching 9 bases. Germline V CDR1 and CDR2: MNHEY, SMNVEV (reference sequence). V dropped 3 bases and J dropped 4; count of bases not matched to a gene: 4. The CDR3 loop spans 14 amino acids. The CDR3 here is CASSFGTGKYEQYF. The DNA of the CDR3 is TGTGCCAGCAGTTTCGGGACAGGGAAGTACGAGCAGTACTTC.

The table lists this clonotype with many counts. The gene calls are TRBV4-2 and TRBJ2-7; D might be TRBD2 (6 bases). The CDR3 covers 14 residues. Germline V lookup: CDR1 LGHNA, CDR2 YNFKEQ. V was shortened by 3 bases and J by 4 bases, with 13 bases between the two germline ends. Written as DNA, the CDR3 is TGTGCCAGCAGCCACCAAGTCCGGGAGTACGAGCAGTACTTC. It yields the protein CASSHQVREYEQYF.

This clonotype was seen a few times. V usage is TRBV3-1 and J usage is TRBJ2-6; 8 bases are a match to TRBD1. This CDR3 is 17 amino acids long. Trimming cost V 6 bases and J 4 bases; bases outside gene matches: 11. Germline V gives CDR1 LGHDT, CDR2 YNNKEL (reference sequence). CDR3 bases: TGTGCCAGCAGACTCAGGGGGCGCACATCAGGGGCCAACGTCCTGACTTTC. This sequence encodes CASRLRGRTSGANVLTF.

The chain combines TRBV27 with TRBJ1-5, with TRBD1 matching over 8 bases. With 5 bases clipped from V and 4 bases from J, the junction kept 10 bases outside the gene matches. CDR1 is MNHEY, CDR2 SMNVEV, per germline (reference sequence). This CDR3 comprises 16 residues. CDR3 sequence (DNA): TGTGCCAGCAGTGCCCTAGGACAGGGCGGGAATCAGCCCCAGCATTTT. Amino acids: CASSALGQGGNQPQHF.

This chain connects TRBV18 to TRBJ2-7; 7 positions match TRBD2. CDR3 length equals 14 residues. The germline V gene encodes CDR1 KGHSH and CDR2 LQKENI. V dropped 4 bases and J dropped 4; count of bases not matched to a gene: 7. The CDR3 nucleotides are TGTGCCAGCTCACTTATGTCCGGGGGGTACGAGCAGTACTTC. Its translation: CASSLMSGGYEQYF.

This clonotype came up a few times. The chain uses TRBV6-5 and TRBJ2-1; 14 bases align to TRBD2. The CDR3 extends over 15 amino acids. Germline loops: CDR1 MNHEY, CDR2 SVGAGI. V trimming: 6 bases; J trimming: 10 bases; junction bases outside the gene matches: 8. The CDR3 sequence: CASSPGTSGSGEQFF. The CDR3 coding sequence is TGTGCCAGCAGCCCCGGGACTAGCGGGAGTGGGGAGCAGTTCTTC.

This clonotype was found a few times. The chain employs TRBV7-2 and TRBJ2-1; D not resolved. CDR1 and CDR2 (germline): SGHTA, FQGNSA. The germline V and J ends were trimmed by 7 bases and 4 bases, with 17 bases remaining between them. The CDR3 extends over 15 amino acids. For the CDR3, the DNA is TGTGCCAGCACCTTCGGCTGGGGTGGGTACAATGAGCAGTTCTTC. Translated: CASTFGWGGYNEQFF.

This clonotype was counted ten times or more. CDR3: CASSPMVVSYNEQFF. Here the CDR3 DNA reads TGTGCCAGCAGTCCTATGGTAGTCTCCTACAATGAGCAGTTCTTC. The chain employs TRBV28 and TRBJ2-1; no reliable D call. The CDR3 totals 15 residues. Between the trimmed V and J ends, which lost 5 bases and 0 bases, there was a span of 11 bases. Germline-derived CDR1 and CDR2 are MDHEN and SYDVKM.

This clonotype occurred a few times. The rearrangement uses TRBV3-1 and TRBJ1-2; 8 bases fit TRBD1. Germline CDR1 is LGHDT and CDR2 is YNNKEL (reference sequence). This CDR3 is 15 amino acids long. With 4 bases clipped from V and 4 bases from J, the junction kept 8 bases outside the gene matches. CDR3 in DNA: TGTGCCAGCAGCCCGTACTCGGACAGGGTCTATGGCTACACCTTC. Its translation: CASSPYSDRVYGYTF.